A selection of T cell receptor beta chains follows, all from one sample in a study of CD8 T cells in ankylosing spondylitis. MiXCR, applied by TCRdb to the 5' RACE reads, yields one record per CDR3 protein. The sample holds more than 95,000 distinct CDR3 sequences, roughly 8.3% seen once. The sequenced sample consisted of blood, either unsorted or a sorted T cell fraction (not recorded which). The receptors shown here come from a male donor with ankylosing spondylitis or in good health (not recorded which). Both conserved end residues are part of each CDR3. Fields, in order: D gene, J gene, clone size, V gene, CDR3 DNA, CDR3 protein. The D gene is left open where the match is weak. Size is omitted from some rows. Given values are once, few, many or a class for expanded clones.

d_gene: -; j_gene: TRBJ2-2; abundance: many; v_gene: TRBV20-1; CDR3nt: TGCAGTGCTAGCTCCAGGGCTAACACCGGGGAGCTGTTTTTT; CDR3aa: CSASSRANTGELFF
d_gene: -; j_gene: TRBJ2-7; abundance: few; v_gene: TRBV3-1; CDR3nt: TGTGCCAGCAGCCAAGACCCCCAGGGTGAAGAGCAGTACTTC; CDR3aa: CASSQDPQGEEQYF
d_gene: -; j_gene: TRBJ2-5; abundance: many; v_gene: TRBV6-2/TRBV6-3; CDR3nt: TGTGCCAGCAGGACCGGTAGTGTGACCCAGTACTTC; CDR3aa: CASRTGSVTQYF
d_gene: -; j_gene: TRBJ1-1; abundance: -; v_gene: TRBV7-9; CDR3nt: TGTGCCAGCACCCTGGATCTGAACACTGAAGCTTTCTTT; CDR3aa: CASTLDLNTEAFF
d_gene: TRBD1; j_gene: TRBJ1-5; abundance: few; v_gene: TRBV5-4; CDR3nt: TGTGCCAGGAAACAGGGGGCAGGACAGCCCCAGCATTTT; CDR3aa: CARKQGAGQPQHF
d_gene: -; j_gene: TRBJ2-7; abundance: many; v_gene: TRBV29-1; CDR3nt: TGCAGCGTTGGACTGGACTCCTACGAGCAGTACTTC; CDR3aa: CSVGLDSYEQYF
d_gene: -; j_gene: TRBJ1-1; abundance: many; v_gene: TRBV6-2/TRBV6-3; CDR3nt: TGTGCCAGCACAGGGACTGTCGGGACTGAAGCTTTCTTT; CDR3aa: CASTGTVGTEAFF
d_gene: -; j_gene: TRBJ2-4; abundance: many; v_gene: TRBV6-2/TRBV6-3; CDR3nt: TGTGCCAGCAGCCCCCCCGGGCGCGAGGAAAACATTCAGTACTTC; CDR3aa: CASSPPGREENIQYF
d_gene: -; j_gene: TRBJ2-7; abundance: many; v_gene: TRBV15; CDR3nt: TGTGCCACCAGCAGGATGGGGATCTACGAGCAGTACTTC; CDR3aa: CATSRMGIYEQYF
d_gene: TRBD1; j_gene: TRBJ1-3; abundance: few; v_gene: TRBV11-2; CDR3nt: TGTGCCAGCAGCTTAGTAGCGCAGGGGGCGTATAGTGGAAACACCATATATTTT; CDR3aa: CASSLVAQGAYSGNTIYF
d_gene: TRBD2; j_gene: TRBJ2-1; abundance: many; v_gene: TRBV6-2/TRBV6-3; CDR3nt: TGTGCCAGCAGTTACGGAGGCGGGGGGGCCTACAATGAGCAGTTCTTC; CDR3aa: CASSYGGGGAYNEQFF
d_gene: TRBD1; j_gene: TRBJ1-1; abundance: many; v_gene: TRBV12-3/TRBV12-4; CDR3nt: TGTGCCAGTATGACAGGGACGGGCACTGAAGCTTTCTTT; CDR3aa: CASMTGTGTEAFF
d_gene: -; j_gene: TRBJ2-1; abundance: many; v_gene: TRBV25-1; CDR3nt: TGTGCCAGCAGTGGCCACGGGGGCCCCTACAATGAGCAGTTCTTC; CDR3aa: CASSGHGGPYNEQFF
d_gene: -; j_gene: TRBJ2-7; abundance: many; v_gene: TRBV6-2/TRBV6-3; CDR3nt: TGTGCCAGCAGGGGCAGGACCTACGAGCAGTACTTC; CDR3aa: CASRGRTYEQYF
d_gene: -; j_gene: TRBJ2-4; abundance: -; v_gene: TRBV20-1; CDR3nt: TGCAGTGCTCTCGGTGGACTAGCCAAAAACATTCAGTACTTC; CDR3aa: CSALGGLAKNIQYF
d_gene: -; j_gene: TRBJ1-1; abundance: many; v_gene: TRBV29-1; CDR3nt: TGCAGCGTTGAAGAGGCTAGCACTGAAGCTTTCTTT; CDR3aa: CSVEEASTEAFF
d_gene: TRBD1; j_gene: TRBJ1-1; abundance: many; v_gene: TRBV5-1; CDR3nt: TGCGCCAGCAGGGGGACAGGGTCTATGAACACTGAAGCTTTCTTT; CDR3aa: CASRGTGSMNTEAFF
d_gene: -; j_gene: TRBJ2-7; abundance: many; v_gene: TRBV3-1; CDR3nt: TGTGCCAGCAGCCTCCCGACAGGCTACGAGCAGTACTTC; CDR3aa: CASSLPTGYEQYF
d_gene: -; j_gene: TRBJ1-2; abundance: few; v_gene: TRBV4-2; CDR3nt: TGTGCCAGCAGCCAAGACGGGTGGGGGGTAGACTATGGCTACACCTTC; CDR3aa: CASSQDGWGVDYGYTF
d_gene: -; j_gene: TRBJ2-4; abundance: many; v_gene: TRBV3-1; CDR3nt: TGTGCCAGCAGCCAAGATGGGGGGACAGCTAAATTTCCGAGGGGAAACATTCAGTACTTC; CDR3aa: CASSQDGGTAKFPRGNIQYF
d_gene: -; j_gene: TRBJ2-7; abundance: many; v_gene: TRBV10-3; CDR3nt: TGTGCCATCAGTGAGTCAATGTACGAGCAGTACTTC; CDR3aa: CAISESMYEQYF
d_gene: TRBD1; j_gene: TRBJ1-2; abundance: many; v_gene: TRBV20-1; CDR3nt: TGCAGTGCTAAAGATAACAGGGGGCCTGGCTACACCTTC; CDR3aa: CSAKDNRGPGYTF
d_gene: TRBD1; j_gene: TRBJ2-2; abundance: many; v_gene: TRBV12-3/TRBV12-4; CDR3nt: TGTGCCAGCAGCCGCGACAGGGTTAGGTATACCGGGGAGCTGTTTTTT; CDR3aa: CASSRDRVRYTGELFF
d_gene: TRBD1; j_gene: TRBJ2-2; abundance: many; v_gene: TRBV29-1; CDR3nt: TGCAGCGTTGACCAGACAGGGGCCGGGGAGCTGTTTTTT; CDR3aa: CSVDQTGAGELFF
d_gene: TRBD2; j_gene: TRBJ2-1; abundance: many; v_gene: TRBV12-3/TRBV12-4; CDR3nt: TGTGCCACATCGCCTGAGGCGGGAGAGTTCTACAATGAGCAGTTCTTC; CDR3aa: CATSPEAGEFYNEQFF
d_gene: -; j_gene: TRBJ2-3; abundance: many; v_gene: TRBV11-2; CDR3nt: TGTGCCAGCAGCTTAGATCTTTGGGATACGCAGTATTTT; CDR3aa: CASSLDLWDTQYF
d_gene: -; j_gene: TRBJ2-1; abundance: many; v_gene: TRBV7-7; CDR3nt: TGTGCTAGCAGCTCTAACCCTATTCGGGTAGCAGGGGAGCAGTTCTTC; CDR3aa: CASSSNPIRVAGEQFF
d_gene: -; j_gene: TRBJ1-2; abundance: many; v_gene: TRBV29-1; CDR3nt: TGCAGCGTTTCCGATTACTATGGCTACACCTTC; CDR3aa: CSVSDYYGYTF
d_gene: TRBD2; j_gene: TRBJ2-1; abundance: many; v_gene: TRBV11-2; CDR3nt: TGTGCCAGCAGCCTACTAGCGGGAGGCTCGAATGAGCAGTTCTTC; CDR3aa: CASSLLAGGSNEQFF
d_gene: -; j_gene: TRBJ2-7; abundance: many; v_gene: TRBV15; CDR3nt: TGTGCCACCAGCAGAGGCAGGGTGTACGAGCAGTACTTC; CDR3aa: CATSRGRVYEQYF
d_gene: -; j_gene: TRBJ1-1; abundance: once; v_gene: TRBV7-9; CDR3nt: TGTGCCAGCAGCTTAGGAATCGCGTTGAACACTGAAGCTTTCTTT; CDR3aa: CASSLGIALNTEAFF
d_gene: -; j_gene: TRBJ2-7; abundance: many; v_gene: TRBV6-2/TRBV6-3; CDR3nt: TGTGCCAGCAGTCATCGGCTAGCGAGCTCCTACGAGCAGTACTTC; CDR3aa: CASSHRLASSYEQYF
d_gene: TRBD1; j_gene: TRBJ2-5; abundance: many; v_gene: TRBV29-1; CDR3nt: TGCAGCGTAAAACAGGGGGCGGGAGAGACCCAGTACTTC; CDR3aa: CSVKQGAGETQYF
d_gene: -; j_gene: TRBJ2-7; abundance: many; v_gene: TRBV18; CDR3nt: TGTGCCAGCTCACCCTTTAGCTCCTACGAGCAGTACTTC; CDR3aa: CASSPFSSYEQYF
d_gene: TRBD2; j_gene: TRBJ2-3; abundance: few; v_gene: TRBV2; CDR3nt: TGTGCCAGCAAGGGGGTAGCGGGACGCACAGATACGCAGTATTTT; CDR3aa: CASKGVAGRTDTQYF
d_gene: -; j_gene: TRBJ2-3; abundance: many; v_gene: TRBV5-8; CDR3nt: TGTGCCAGCAGTCAGACATTCACAGATACGCAGTATTTT; CDR3aa: CASSQTFTDTQYF
d_gene: -; j_gene: TRBJ1-4; abundance: many; v_gene: TRBV7-2; CDR3nt: TGTGCCAGCAGCTTAAGCATGAATGAAAAACTGTTTTTT; CDR3aa: CASSLSMNEKLFF
d_gene: TRBD1; j_gene: TRBJ2-7; abundance: many; v_gene: TRBV7-2; CDR3nt: TGTGCCAGCAGCTTACGGACAGGTCCTGAATACGAGCAGTACTTC; CDR3aa: CASSLRTGPEYEQYF
d_gene: -; j_gene: TRBJ1-2; abundance: many; v_gene: TRBV20-1; CDR3nt: TGCAGTGCCCCTGGGAGGGGCGATGGCTACACCTTC; CDR3aa: CSAPGRGDGYTF
d_gene: TRBD2; j_gene: TRBJ2-2; abundance: -; v_gene: TRBV19; CDR3nt: TGTGCCAGTAGGGTTAGCGGGAAAGCGAACACCGGGGAGCTGTTTTTT; CDR3aa: CASRVSGKANTGELFF
d_gene: TRBD2; j_gene: TRBJ2-7; abundance: many; v_gene: TRBV20-1; CDR3nt: TGCAGTGCTCCGTTTCGGGGAGGGGCGACAATATACGAGCAGTACTTC; CDR3aa: CSAPFRGGATIYEQYF
d_gene: TRBD2; j_gene: TRBJ2-1; abundance: many; v_gene: TRBV9; CDR3nt: TGTGCCAGCAGCGTGGCTAGCGGGGGGCCGGGTGAGCAGTTCTTC; CDR3aa: CASSVASGGPGEQFF
d_gene: -; j_gene: TRBJ2-2; abundance: many; v_gene: TRBV20-1; CDR3nt: TGCAGTGCTAGTAACCCACGGGGCGGGAACACCGGGGAGCTGTTTTTT; CDR3aa: CSASNPRGGNTGELFF
d_gene: -; j_gene: TRBJ1-1; abundance: many; v_gene: TRBV12-3/TRBV12-4; CDR3nt: TGTGCCAGCAGGTCAAGGGAGAACACTGAAGCTTTCTTT; CDR3aa: CASRSRENTEAFF
d_gene: -; j_gene: TRBJ1-5; abundance: many; v_gene: TRBV2; CDR3nt: TGTGCCAGCAGTGGAGATAGCAATCAGCCCCAGCATTTT; CDR3aa: CASSGDSNQPQHF
d_gene: -; j_gene: TRBJ2-1; abundance: few; v_gene: TRBV25-1; CDR3nt: TGTGCCAGCATAGCATCGGGGGTTGGCTCCTACAATGAGCAGTTCTTC; CDR3aa: CASIASGVGSYNEQFF
d_gene: TRBD2; j_gene: TRBJ2-3; abundance: many; v_gene: TRBV12-5; CDR3nt: TGTGCTAGTGGTTTGGTACCCCTACTAGCGTTTAGCACAGATACGCAGTATTTT; CDR3aa: CASGLVPLLAFSTDTQYF
d_gene: -; j_gene: TRBJ1-2; abundance: many; v_gene: TRBV20-1; CDR3nt: TGCAGTGCTCCAGGGGTATGGGACCATCAAGGAACCCAGCCCTACTATGGCTACACCTTC; CDR3aa: CSAPGVWDHQGTQPYYGYTF
d_gene: -; j_gene: TRBJ1-2; abundance: many; v_gene: TRBV7-9; CDR3nt: TGTGCCAGCAGCTTAGCGCTGGACAGCTCCTATGGCTACACCTTC; CDR3aa: CASSLALDSSYGYTF
d_gene: TRBD2; j_gene: TRBJ2-1; abundance: -; v_gene: TRBV4-1; CDR3nt: TGCGCCAGCAGCCGCGGACTAGCGGCCTCCTACAATGAGCAGTTCTTC; CDR3aa: CASSRGLAASYNEQFF
d_gene: -; j_gene: TRBJ2-3; abundance: many; v_gene: TRBV20-1; CDR3nt: TGCAGTGCTAGAGAAGGGAGTTCCAAGGCGAATACGCAGTATTTT; CDR3aa: CSAREGSSKANTQYF
d_gene: TRBD1; j_gene: TRBJ1-2; abundance: many; v_gene: TRBV2; CDR3nt: TGTGCCAGCAGTGAACGGGACAGGGGGCTTAACTATGGCTACACCTTC; CDR3aa: CASSERDRGLNYGYTF
d_gene: -; j_gene: TRBJ2-2; abundance: -; v_gene: TRBV5-5; CDR3nt: TGTGCCAGCAGCTTCTTGCCCGGGGAGCTGTTTTTT; CDR3aa: CASSFLPGELFF
d_gene: -; j_gene: TRBJ1-1; abundance: many; v_gene: TRBV20-1; CDR3nt: TGCAGTGCTAGAGGGATCGGGGACACTGAAGCTTTCTTT; CDR3aa: CSARGIGDTEAFF
d_gene: -; j_gene: TRBJ2-3; abundance: many; v_gene: TRBV9; CDR3nt: TGTGCCAGCAGCGTAGGCGGGGCAGGGGCAGATACGCAGTATTTT; CDR3aa: CASSVGGAGADTQYF
d_gene: -; j_gene: TRBJ2-3; abundance: many; v_gene: TRBV20-1; CDR3nt: TGCAGTGCTAGAGCCCCTGGGCGGGGCCGTAGCACAGATACGCAGTATTTT; CDR3aa: CSARAPGRGRSTDTQYF
d_gene: TRBD1; j_gene: TRBJ1-2; abundance: few; v_gene: TRBV12-3/TRBV12-4; CDR3nt: TGTGCCAGCAGTTCACTCGGGACAGCCGCTAACTATGGCTACACCTTC; CDR3aa: CASSSLGTAANYGYTF
d_gene: -; j_gene: TRBJ1-2; abundance: few; v_gene: TRBV12-3/TRBV12-4; CDR3nt: TGTGCCAGCAGTTTTAATGACCCAGGGTCCGGTGGCTACACCTTC; CDR3aa: CASSFNDPGSGGYTF